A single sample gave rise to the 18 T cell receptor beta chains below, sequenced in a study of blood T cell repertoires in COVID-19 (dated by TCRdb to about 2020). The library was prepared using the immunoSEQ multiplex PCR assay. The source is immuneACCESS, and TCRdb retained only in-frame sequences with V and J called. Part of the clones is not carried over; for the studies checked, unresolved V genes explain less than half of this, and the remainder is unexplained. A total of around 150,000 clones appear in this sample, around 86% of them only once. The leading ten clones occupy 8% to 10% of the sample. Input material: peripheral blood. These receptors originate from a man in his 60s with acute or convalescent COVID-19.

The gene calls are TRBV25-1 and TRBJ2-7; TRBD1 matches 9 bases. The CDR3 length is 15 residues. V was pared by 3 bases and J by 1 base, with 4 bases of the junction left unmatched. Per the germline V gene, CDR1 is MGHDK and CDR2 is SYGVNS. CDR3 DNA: TGTGCCAGCAGTGACGCCGGGACAGGGTCCTACGAGCAGTACTTC. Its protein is CASSDAGTGSYEQYF.

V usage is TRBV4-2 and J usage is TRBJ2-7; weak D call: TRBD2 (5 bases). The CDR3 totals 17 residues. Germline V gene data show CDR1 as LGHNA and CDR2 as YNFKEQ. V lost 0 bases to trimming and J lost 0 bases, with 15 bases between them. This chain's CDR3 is CASSQEVSRASSYEQYF. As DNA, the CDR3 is TGTGCCAGCAGCCAAGAGGTCTCGCGGGCCAGCTCCTACGAGCAGTACTTC.

The DNA of the CDR3 is TGTGCCAGCTCACCACAGCGGGAGGTTGTCGAGCAGTACTTC. Translation gives CASSPQREVVEQYF. The chain couples TRBV18 to TRBJ2-7; 9 positions match TRBD2. The CDR3 runs 14 residues. J gave up 6 bases and V 1 base, and 4 bases lay outside the gene matches. The germline V gene has CDR1 KGHSH and CDR2 LQKENI. Looking up the rest from reference TRBV18 and TRBJ2-7 gives the full variable domain: NAGVMQNPRHLVRRRGQEARLRCSPMKGHSHVYWYRQLPEEGLKFMVYLQKENIIDESGMPKERFSAEFPKEGPSILRIQQVVRGDSAAYFCASSPQREVVEQYFGPGTRLTVT.

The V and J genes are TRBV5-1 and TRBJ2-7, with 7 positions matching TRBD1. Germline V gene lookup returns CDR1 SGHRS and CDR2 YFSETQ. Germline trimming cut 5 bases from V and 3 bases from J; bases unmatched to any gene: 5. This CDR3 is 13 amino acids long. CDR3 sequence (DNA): TGCGCCAGCAGAAGGGACAGAGACTACGAGCAGTACTTC. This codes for CASRRDRDYEQYF.

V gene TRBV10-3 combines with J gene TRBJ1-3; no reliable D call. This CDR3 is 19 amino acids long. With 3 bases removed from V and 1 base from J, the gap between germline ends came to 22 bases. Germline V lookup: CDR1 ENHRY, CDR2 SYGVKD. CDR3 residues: CAISDPEDWGGRSGNTIYF. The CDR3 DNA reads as TGTGCCATCAGTGACCCCGAGGACTGGGGAGGGAGGTCTGGAAACACCATATATTTT.

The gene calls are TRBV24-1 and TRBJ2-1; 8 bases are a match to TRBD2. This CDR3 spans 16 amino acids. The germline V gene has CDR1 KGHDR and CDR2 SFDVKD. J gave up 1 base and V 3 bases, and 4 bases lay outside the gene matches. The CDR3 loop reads CATSDPTSGSYNEQFF. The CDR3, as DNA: TGTGCCACCAGTGATCCAACTAGCGGTTCCTACAATGAGCAGTTCTTC.

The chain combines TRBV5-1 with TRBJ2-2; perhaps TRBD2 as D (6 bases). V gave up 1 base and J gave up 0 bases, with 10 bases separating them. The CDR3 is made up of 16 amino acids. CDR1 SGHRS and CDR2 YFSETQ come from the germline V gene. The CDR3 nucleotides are TGCGCCAGCAGCTTGAGGAGGGGCTCGAACACCGGGGAGCTGTTTTTT. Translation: CASSLRRGSNTGELFF.

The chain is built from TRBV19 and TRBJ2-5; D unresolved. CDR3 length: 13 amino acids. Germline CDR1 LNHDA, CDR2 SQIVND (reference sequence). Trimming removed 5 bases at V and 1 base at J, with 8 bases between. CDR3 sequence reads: CASSWQFQETQYF. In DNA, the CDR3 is TGTGCCAGTAGTTGGCAGTTCCAAGAGACCCAGTACTTC. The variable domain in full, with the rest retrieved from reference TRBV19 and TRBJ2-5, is DGGITQSPKYLFRKEGQNVTLSCEQNLNHDAMYWYRQDPGQGLRLIYYSQIVNDFQKGDIAEGYSVSREKKESFPLTVTSAQKNPTAFYLCASSWQFQETQYFGPGTRLLVL.

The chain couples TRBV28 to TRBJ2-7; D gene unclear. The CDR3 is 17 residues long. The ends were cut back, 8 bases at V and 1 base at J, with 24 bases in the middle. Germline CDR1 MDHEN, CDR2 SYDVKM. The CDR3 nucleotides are TGTGCCAGCCGTTCCCTCTTCAGGCCAGCACCTTCCTACGAGCAGTACTTC. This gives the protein CASRSLFRPAPSYEQYF.

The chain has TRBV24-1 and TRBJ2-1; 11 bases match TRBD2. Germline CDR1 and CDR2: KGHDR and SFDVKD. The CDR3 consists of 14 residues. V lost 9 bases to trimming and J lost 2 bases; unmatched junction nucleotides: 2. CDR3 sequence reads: CATGLAGAYNEQFF. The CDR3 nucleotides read TGTGCCACCGGACTAGCGGGTGCCTACAATGAGCAGTTCTTC.

This chain's CDR3 is CASSSGSNYGYTF. In DNA, the CDR3 is TGCGCCAGCAGCTCCGGGAGCAACTATGGCTACACCTTC. V usage is TRBV5-1 and J usage is TRBJ1-2, with D unclear. The V and J ends lost 3 bases and 2 bases respectively, with 8 bases between them. The CDR3 consists of 13 residues. Germline CDR1 and CDR2: SGHRS and YFSETQ.

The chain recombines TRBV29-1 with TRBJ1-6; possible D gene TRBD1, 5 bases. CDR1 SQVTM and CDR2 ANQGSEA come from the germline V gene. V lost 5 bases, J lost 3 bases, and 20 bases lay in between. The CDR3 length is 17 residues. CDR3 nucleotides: TGCAGCGTTTCCTATATCATGGGACTGCTCTATAATTCACCCCTCCACTTT. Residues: CSVSYIMGLLYNSPLHF. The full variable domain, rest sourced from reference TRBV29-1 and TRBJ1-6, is SAVISQKPSRDICQRGTSLTIQCQVDSQVTMMFWYRQQPGQSLTLIATANQGSEATYESGFVIDKFPISRPNLTFSTLTVSNMSPEDSSIYLCSVSYIMGLLYNSPLHFGNGTRLTVT.

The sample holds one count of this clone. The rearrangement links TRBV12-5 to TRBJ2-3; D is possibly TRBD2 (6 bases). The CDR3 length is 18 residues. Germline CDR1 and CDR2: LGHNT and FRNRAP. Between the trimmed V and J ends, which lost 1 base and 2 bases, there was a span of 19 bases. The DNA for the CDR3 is TGTGCTAGTGGTTTGGAGGAGACGGGGGATGGGATCACAGATACGCAGTATTTT. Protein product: CASGLEETGDGITDTQYF.

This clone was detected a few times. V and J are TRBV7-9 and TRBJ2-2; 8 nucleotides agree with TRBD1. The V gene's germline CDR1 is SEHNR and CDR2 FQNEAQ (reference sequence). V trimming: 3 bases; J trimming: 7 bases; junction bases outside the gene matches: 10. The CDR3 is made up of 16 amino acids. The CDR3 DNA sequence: TGTGCCAGCAGCTTGCTCTGGACAGGGTCAAGCGGGGAGCTGTTTTTT. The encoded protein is CASSLLWTGSSGELFF.

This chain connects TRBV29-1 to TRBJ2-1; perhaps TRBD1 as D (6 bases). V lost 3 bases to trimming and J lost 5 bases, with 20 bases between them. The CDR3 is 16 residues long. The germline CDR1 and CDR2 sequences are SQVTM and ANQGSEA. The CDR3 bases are TGCAGCGTTGACGGTGTTTCGGCGGACAGACACAATGAGCAGTTCTTC. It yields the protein CSVDGVSADRHNEQFF.

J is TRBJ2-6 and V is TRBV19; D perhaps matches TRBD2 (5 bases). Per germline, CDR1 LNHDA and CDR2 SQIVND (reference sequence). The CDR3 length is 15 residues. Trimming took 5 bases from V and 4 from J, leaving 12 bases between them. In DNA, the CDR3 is TGTGCCAGTAGTGTAGGAGGCGCGGGGGCCAACGTCCTGACTTTC. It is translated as CASSVGGAGANVLTF. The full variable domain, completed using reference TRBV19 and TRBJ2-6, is DGGITQSPKYLFRKEGQNVTLSCEQNLNHDAMYWYRQDPGQGLRLIYYSQIVNDFQKGDIAEGYSVSREKKESFPLTVTSAQKNPTAFYLCASSVGGAGANVLTFGAGSRLTVL.

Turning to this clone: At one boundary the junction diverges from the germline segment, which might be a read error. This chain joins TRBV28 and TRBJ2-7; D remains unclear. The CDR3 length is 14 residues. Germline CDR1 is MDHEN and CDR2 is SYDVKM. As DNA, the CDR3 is TGTGCCAGCAGTTTATGGGCGGCCAACTACCAGCAGTACTTC. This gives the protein CASSLWAANYQQYF.

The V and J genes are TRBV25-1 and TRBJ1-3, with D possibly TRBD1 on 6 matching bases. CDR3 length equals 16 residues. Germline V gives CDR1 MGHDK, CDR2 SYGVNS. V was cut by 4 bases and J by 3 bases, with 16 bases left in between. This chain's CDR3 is CASSAPPGDDGNTIYF. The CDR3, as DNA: TGTGCCAGCAGTGCCCCGCCAGGGGACGATGGAAACACCATATATTTT.